This TCR beta chain was identified during a study of beta chain features in type 1 diabetes. Comment on this clone: Its antigen is unidentified.

CDR1 and CDR2 (germline): LNHDA, SQIVND (reference sequence). The ends were cut back, 3 bases at V and 6 bases at J, with 9 bases in the middle. The CDR3 runs to 12 residues. Study findings and constraints: Moderate yet significant TCRB CDR3 shortening was seen in Type 1 diabetes patients in all four CD4+ subsets. Highly expressing activated T cells could be over-counted with a cDNA template.

The study reverse transcribed the entire isolated RNA, so it sequenced expressed TCRB transcripts. Profiled with immunoSEQ multiplex PCR; TCRdb holds only in-frame clones, not every one. The data contain more than 250,000 clones, approximately 16% of them seen just once; the ten biggest clones take up less than 0.02%. The chain is built from TRBV19 and TRBJ2-7, with D perhaps matching TRBD2 (5 bases). The sequence was obtained from a man between 18 and 29 years old with type 1 diabetes. The sample was naive CD4+ T cells from blood. CDR3 sequence (DNA): TGTGCCAGTAGTATCATGGGGAGCGAGCAGTACTTC. Translated: CASSIMGSEQYF.